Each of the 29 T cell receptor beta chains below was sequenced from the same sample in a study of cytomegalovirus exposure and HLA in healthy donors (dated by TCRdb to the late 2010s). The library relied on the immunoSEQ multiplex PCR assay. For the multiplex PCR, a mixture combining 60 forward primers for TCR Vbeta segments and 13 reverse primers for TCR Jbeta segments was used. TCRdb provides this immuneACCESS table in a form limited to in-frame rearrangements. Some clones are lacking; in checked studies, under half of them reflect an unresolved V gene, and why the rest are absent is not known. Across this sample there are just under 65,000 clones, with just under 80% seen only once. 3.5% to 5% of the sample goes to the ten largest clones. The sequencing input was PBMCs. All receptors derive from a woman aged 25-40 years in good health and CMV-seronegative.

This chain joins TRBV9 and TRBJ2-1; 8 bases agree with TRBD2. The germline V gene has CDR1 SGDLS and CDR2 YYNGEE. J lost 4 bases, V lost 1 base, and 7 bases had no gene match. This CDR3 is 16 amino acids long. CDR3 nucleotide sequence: TGTGCCAGCAGCGTAAGTAGGACTAGCCTATACAATGAGCAGTTCTTC. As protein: CASSVSRTSLYNEQFF.

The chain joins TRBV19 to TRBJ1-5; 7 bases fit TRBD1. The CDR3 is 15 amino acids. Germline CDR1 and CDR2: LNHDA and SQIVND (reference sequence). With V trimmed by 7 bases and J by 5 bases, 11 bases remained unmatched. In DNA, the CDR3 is TGTGCCAGTAACACTAGACAGGGTTTCGATCAGCCCCAGCATTTT. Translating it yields CASNTRQGFDQPQHF. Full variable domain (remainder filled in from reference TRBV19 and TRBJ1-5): DGGITQSPKYLFRKEGQNVTLSCEQNLNHDAMYWYRQDPGQGLRLIYYSQIVNDFQKGDIAEGYSVSREKKESFPLTVTSAQKNPTAFYLCASNTRQGFDQPQHFGDGTRLSIL.

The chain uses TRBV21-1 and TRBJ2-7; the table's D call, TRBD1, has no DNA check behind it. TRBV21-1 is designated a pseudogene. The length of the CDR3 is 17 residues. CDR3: CASSKAVPRDITYEQYF. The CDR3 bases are TGTGCCAGCAGCAAAGCGGTGCCTCGGGACATAACCTACGAGCAGTACTTC.

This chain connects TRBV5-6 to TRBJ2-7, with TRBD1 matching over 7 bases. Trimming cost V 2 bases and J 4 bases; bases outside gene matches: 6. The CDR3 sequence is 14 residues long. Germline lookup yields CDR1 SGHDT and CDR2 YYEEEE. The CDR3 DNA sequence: TGTGCCAGCAGCTTCCGGGACAGAATATACGAGCAGTACTTC. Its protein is CASSFRDRIYEQYF.

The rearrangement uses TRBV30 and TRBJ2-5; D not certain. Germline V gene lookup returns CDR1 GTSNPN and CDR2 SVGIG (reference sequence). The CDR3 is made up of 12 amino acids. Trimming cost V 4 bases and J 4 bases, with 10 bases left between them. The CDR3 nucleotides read TGTGCCTGGACTGGGCTCGTAGAGACCCAGTACTTC. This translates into CAWTGLVETQYF.

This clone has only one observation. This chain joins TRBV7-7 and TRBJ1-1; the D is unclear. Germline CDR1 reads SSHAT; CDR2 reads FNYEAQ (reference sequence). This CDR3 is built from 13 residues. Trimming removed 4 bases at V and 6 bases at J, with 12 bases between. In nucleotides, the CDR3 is TGTGCCAGCAGCTCGACGGAGTTCTCTGAAGCTTTCTTT. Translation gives CASSSTEFSEAFF. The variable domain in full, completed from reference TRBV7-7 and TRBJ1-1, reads GAGVSQSPRYKVTKRGQDVTLRCDPISSHATLYWYQQALGQGPEFLTYFNYEAQPDKSGLPSDRFSAERPEGSISTLTIQRTEQRDSAMYRCASSSTEFSEAFFGQGTRLTVV.

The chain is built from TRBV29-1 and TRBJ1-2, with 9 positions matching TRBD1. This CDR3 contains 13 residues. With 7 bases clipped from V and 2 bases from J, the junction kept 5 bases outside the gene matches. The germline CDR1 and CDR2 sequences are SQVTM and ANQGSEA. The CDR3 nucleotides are TGCAGCGGGGCGGGACAGGGAAACTATGGCTACACCTTC. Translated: CSGAGQGNYGYTF.

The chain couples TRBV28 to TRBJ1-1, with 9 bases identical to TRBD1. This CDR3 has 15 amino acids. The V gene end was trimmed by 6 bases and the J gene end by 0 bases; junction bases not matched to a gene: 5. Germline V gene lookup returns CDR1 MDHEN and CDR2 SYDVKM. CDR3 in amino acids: CASSTTGGLNTEAFF. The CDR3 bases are TGTGCCAGCAGCACGACAGGGGGGTTGAACACTGAAGCTTTCTTT.

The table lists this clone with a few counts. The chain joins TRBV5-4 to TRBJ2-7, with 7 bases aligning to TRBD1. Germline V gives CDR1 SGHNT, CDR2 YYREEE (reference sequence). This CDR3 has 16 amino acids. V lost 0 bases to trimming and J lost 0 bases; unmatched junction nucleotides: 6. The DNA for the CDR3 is TGTGCCAGCAGCTTGGGTAGGACAGGTAGCTCCTACGAGCAGTACTTC. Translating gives CASSLGRTGSSYEQYF.

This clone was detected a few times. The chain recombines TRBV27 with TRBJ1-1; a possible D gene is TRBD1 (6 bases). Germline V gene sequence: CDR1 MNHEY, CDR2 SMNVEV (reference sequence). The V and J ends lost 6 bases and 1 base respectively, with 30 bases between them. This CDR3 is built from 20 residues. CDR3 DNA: TGTGCCAGCAGCCCGCCCCGGGGGGCTGAATGGGGGGTGACGAACACTGAAGCTTTCTTT. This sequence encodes CASSPPRGAEWGVTNTEAFF.

CDR3 residues: CATSSRGVLSTDTQYF. DNA for the CDR3: TGTGCCACCAGCAGCCGAGGTGTACTCTCCACAGATACGCAGTATTTT. V usage is TRBV15 and J usage is TRBJ2-3, with no clear D. This CDR3 is built from 16 residues. The V gene's germline CDR1 is LNHNV and CDR2 YYDKDF (reference sequence). V lost 3 bases to trimming and J lost 2 bases, with 15 bases between them.

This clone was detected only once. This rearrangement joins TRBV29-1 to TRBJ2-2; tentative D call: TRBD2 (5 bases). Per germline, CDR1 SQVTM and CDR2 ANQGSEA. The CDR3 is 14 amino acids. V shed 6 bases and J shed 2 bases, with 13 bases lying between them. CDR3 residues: CSVLRAVNTGELFF. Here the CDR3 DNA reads TGCAGCGTCCTGCGGGCGGTCAACACCGGGGAGCTGTTTTTT.

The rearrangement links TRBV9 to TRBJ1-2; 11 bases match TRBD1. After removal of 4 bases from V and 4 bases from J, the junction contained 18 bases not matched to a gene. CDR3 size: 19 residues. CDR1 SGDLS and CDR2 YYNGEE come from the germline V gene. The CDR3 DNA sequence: TGTGCCAGCAGCTCCAACGGGCGGGACAGGGGGAGGCAGGGCTATGGCTACACCTTC. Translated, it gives CASSSNGRDRGRQGYGYTF.

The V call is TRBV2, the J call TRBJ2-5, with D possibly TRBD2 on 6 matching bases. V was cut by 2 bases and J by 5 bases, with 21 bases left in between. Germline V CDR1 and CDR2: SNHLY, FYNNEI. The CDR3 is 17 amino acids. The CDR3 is CASSEFYLDYSWETQYF. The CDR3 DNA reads TGTGCCAGCAGTGAATTCTATCTGGACTATTCTTGGGAGACCCAGTACTTC.

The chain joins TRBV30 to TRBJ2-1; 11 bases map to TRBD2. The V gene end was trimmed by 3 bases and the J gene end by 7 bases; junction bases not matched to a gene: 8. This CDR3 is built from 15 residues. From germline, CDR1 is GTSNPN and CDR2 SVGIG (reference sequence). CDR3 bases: TGTGCCTGGAGCCATGGGACTAGCGGTAGGAATGAGCAGTTCTTC. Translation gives CAWSHGTSGRNEQFF.

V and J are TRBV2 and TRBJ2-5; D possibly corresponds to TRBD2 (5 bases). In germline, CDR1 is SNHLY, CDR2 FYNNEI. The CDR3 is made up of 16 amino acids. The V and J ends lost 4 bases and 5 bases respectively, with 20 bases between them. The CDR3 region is CASSGYRTAGPETQYF. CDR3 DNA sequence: TGTGCCAGCAGTGGGTACCGGACTGCGGGTCCCGAGACCCAGTACTTC.

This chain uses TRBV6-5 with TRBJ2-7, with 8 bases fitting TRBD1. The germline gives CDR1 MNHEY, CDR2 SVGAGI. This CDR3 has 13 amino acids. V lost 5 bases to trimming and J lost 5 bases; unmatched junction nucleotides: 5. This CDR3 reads CASSDDRGHEQYF. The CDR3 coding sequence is TGTGCCAGCAGTGATGACAGGGGCCACGAGCAGTACTTC.

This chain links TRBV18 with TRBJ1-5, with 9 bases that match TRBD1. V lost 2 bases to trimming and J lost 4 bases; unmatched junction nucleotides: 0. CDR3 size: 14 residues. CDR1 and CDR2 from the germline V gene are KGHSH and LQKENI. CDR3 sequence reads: CASSPGTGNQPQHF. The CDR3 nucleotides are TGTGCCAGCTCACCAGGGACAGGGAATCAGCCCCAGCATTTT.

The CDR3 region has the DNA TGTGCCAGCAGTTACGCAACAGGGGCCAACTATGGCTACACCTTC. It is translated as CASSYATGANYGYTF. V gene TRBV6-5 combines with J gene TRBJ1-2; TRBD1 matches 7 bases. With 2 bases clipped from V and 2 bases from J, the junction kept 5 bases outside the gene matches. CDR1 is MNHEY and CDR2 is SVGAGI in the germline V gene. The CDR3 has 15 amino acids.

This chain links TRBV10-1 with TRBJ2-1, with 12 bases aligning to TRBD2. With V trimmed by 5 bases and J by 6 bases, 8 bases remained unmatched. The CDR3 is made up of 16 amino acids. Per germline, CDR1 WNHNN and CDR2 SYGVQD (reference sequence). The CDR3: CASSLASGRGGNEQFF. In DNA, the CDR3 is TGCGCCAGCAGTCTGGCTAGCGGGAGGGGAGGCAATGAGCAGTTCTTC.

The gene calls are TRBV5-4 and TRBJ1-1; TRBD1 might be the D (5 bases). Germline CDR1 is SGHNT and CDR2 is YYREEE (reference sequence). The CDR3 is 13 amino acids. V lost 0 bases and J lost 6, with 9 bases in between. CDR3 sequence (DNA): TGTGCCAGCAGCTTGGGACAGACCTCTGAAGCTTTCTTT. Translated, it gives CASSLGQTSEAFF. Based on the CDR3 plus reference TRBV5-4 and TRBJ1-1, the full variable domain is ETGVTQSPTHLIKTRGQQVTLRCSSQSGHNTVSWYQQALGQGPQFIFQYYREEENGRGNFPPRFSGLQFPNYSSELNVNALELDDSALYLCASSLGQTSEAFFGQGTRLTVV.

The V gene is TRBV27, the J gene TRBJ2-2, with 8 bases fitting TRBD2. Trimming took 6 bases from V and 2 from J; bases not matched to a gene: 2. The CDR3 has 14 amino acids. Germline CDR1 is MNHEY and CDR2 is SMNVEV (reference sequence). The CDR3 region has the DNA TGTGCCAGCAGGGCGGGGGGCAACACCGGGGAGCTGTTTTTT. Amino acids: CASRAGGNTGELFF.

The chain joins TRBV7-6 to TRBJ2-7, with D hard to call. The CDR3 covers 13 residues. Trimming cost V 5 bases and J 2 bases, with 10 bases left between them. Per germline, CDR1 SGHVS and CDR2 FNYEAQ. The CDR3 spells CASSPGPTYEQYF. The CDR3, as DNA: TGTGCCAGCAGCCCTGGGCCGACCTACGAGCAGTACTTC.

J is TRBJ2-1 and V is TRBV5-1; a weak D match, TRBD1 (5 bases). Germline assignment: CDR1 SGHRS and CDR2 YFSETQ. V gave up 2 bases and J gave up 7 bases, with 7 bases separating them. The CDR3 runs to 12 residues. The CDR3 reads CASSFRDNEQFF. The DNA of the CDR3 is TGCGCCAGCAGCTTCAGGGATAATGAGCAGTTCTTC.

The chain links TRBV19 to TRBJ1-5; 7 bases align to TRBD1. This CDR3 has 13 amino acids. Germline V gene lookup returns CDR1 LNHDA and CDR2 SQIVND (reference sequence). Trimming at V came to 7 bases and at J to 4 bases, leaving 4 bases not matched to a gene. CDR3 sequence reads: CASNRDRNQPQHF. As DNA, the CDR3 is TGTGCCAGTAATCGGGACAGAAATCAGCCCCAGCATTTT.

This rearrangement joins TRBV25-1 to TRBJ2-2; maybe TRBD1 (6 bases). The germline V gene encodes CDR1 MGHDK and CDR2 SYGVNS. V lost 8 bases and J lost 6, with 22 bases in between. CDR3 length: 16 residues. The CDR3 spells CASRDRNGLGAGELFF. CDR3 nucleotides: TGTGCCAGCCGAGACAGGAACGGTCTAGGGGCCGGGGAGCTGTTTTTT.

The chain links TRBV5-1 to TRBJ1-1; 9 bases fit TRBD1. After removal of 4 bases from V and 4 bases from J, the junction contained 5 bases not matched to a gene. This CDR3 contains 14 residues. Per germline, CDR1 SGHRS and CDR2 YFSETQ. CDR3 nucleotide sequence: TGCGCCAGCAGCGCGGGACAGGGCCCCACTGAAGCTTTCTTT. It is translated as CASSAGQGPTEAFF.

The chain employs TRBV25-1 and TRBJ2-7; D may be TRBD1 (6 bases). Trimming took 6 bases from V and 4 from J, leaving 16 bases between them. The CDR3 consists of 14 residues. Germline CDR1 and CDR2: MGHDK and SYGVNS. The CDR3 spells CASSRRDTLYEQYF. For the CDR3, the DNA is TGTGCCAGCAGCCGACGGGACACCCTTTACGAGCAGTACTTC.

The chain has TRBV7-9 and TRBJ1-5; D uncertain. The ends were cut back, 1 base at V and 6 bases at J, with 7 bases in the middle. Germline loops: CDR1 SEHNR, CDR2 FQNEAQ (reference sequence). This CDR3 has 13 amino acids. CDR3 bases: TGTGCCAGCAGCTTAGAGAGGGCTCAGCCCCAGCATTTT. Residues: CASSLERAQPQHF.